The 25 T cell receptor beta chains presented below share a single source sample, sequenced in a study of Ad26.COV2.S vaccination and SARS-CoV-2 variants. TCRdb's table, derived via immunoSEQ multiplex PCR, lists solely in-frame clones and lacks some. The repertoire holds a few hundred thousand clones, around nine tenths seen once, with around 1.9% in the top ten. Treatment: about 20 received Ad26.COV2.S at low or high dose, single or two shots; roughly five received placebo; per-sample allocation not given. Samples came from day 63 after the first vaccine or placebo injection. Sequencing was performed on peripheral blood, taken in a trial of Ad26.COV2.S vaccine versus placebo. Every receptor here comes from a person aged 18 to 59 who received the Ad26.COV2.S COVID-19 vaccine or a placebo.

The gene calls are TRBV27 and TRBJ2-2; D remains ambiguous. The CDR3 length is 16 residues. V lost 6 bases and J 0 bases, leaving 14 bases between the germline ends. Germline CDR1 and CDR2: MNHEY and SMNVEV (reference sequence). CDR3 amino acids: CASSPRVLSNTGELFF. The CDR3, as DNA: TGTGCCAGCAGCCCTCGGGTCCTCTCGAACACCGGGGAGCTGTTTTTT.

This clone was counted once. The CDR3 protein is CASSLTRLLNTEAFF. CDR3 in DNA: TGTGCCAGCAGTTTGACTCGACTGCTGAACACTGAAGCTTTCTTT. The chain uses TRBV7-3 and TRBJ1-1; the D is unclear. V was trimmed by 6 bases and J by 0 bases, leaving 14 bases between them. There are 15 residues in the CDR3. Germline values: CDR1 SGHTA, CDR2 FQGTGA.

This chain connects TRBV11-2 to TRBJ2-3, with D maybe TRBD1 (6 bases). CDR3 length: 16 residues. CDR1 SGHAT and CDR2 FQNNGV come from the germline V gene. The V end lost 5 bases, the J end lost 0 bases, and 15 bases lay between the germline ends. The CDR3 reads CASSLGIRGSTDTQYF. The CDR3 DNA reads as TGTGCCAGCAGCCTGGGGATCAGGGGTAGCACAGATACGCAGTATTTT.

CDR3 sequence (DNA): TGTGCCAGCAGCTTTTCCGAGAATGAGCAGTTCTTC. Protein product: CASSFSENEQFF. The chain carries TRBV5-4 and TRBJ2-1; D is undetermined. The CDR3 totals 12 residues. The germline gives CDR1 SGHNT, CDR2 YYREEE (reference sequence). Trimming left V 2 bases short and J 7 bases short, with 7 bases between.

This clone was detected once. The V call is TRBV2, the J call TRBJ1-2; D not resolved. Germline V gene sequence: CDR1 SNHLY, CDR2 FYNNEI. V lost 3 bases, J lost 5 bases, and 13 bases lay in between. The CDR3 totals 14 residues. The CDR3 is CASSEREMGYGYTF. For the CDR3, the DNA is TGTGCCAGCAGTGAGCGAGAGATGGGATATGGCTACACCTTC.

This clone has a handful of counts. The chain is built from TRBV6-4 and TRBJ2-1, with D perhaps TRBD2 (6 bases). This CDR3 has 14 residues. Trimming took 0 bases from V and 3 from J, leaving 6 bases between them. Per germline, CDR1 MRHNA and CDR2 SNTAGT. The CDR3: CASSDSSGYNEQFF. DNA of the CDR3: TGTGCCAGCAGTGACTCTAGCGGCTACAATGAGCAGTTCTTC.

The CDR3 reads CASSLEMGQGCKLRLVAFF. CDR3 DNA sequence: TGTGCCAGCAGCTTAGAAATGGGACAGGGGTGTAAGTTAAGACTGGTAGCTTTCTTT. The chain has TRBV11-3 and TRBJ1-1, with 10 bases aligning to TRBD1. This CDR3 comprises 19 residues. CDR1 and CDR2 (germline): SGHNT, YENEEA. Trimming at V came to 0 bases and at J to 10 bases, leaving 20 bases not matched to a gene.

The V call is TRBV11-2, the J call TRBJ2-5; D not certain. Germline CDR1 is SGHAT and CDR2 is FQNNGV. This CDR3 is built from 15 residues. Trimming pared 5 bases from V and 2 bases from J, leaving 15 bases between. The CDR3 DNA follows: TGTGCCAGCAGCCAAGGACGGCTGGAACAAGAGACCCAGTACTTC. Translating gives CASSQGRLEQETQYF.

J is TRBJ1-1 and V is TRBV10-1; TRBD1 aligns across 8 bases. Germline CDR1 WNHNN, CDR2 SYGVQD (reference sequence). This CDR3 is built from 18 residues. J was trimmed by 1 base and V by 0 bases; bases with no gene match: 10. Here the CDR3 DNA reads TGCGCCAGCAGTGAGTCCAGGGACAGGTCCTTGCGGAACACTGAAGCTTTCTTT. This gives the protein CASSESRDRSLRNTEAFF.

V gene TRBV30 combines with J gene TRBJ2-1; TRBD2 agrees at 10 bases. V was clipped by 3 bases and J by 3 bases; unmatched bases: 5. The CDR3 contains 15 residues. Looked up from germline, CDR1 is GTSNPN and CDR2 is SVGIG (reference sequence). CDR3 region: CAWRDRTSGYNEQFF. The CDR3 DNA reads TGTGCCTGGAGAGACCGGACTAGCGGCTACAATGAGCAGTTCTTC.

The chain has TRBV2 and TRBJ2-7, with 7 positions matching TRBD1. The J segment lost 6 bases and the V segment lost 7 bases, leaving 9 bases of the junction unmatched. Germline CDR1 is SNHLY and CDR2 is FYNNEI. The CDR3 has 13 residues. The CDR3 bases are TGTGCCAGCAACCCGAGGGGGCTCGCCGAGCAGTACTTC. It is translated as CASNPRGLAEQYF.

DNA for the CDR3: TGTGCCAGTAGTATAGTAAGCAGGAATGAGCAGTTCTTC. Protein: CASSIVSRNEQFF. The rearrangement uses TRBV19 and TRBJ2-1; D not resolved. Per germline, CDR1 LNHDA and CDR2 SQIVND (reference sequence). The CDR3 extends over 13 amino acids. The ends were cut back, 1 base at V and 7 bases at J, with 8 bases in the middle.

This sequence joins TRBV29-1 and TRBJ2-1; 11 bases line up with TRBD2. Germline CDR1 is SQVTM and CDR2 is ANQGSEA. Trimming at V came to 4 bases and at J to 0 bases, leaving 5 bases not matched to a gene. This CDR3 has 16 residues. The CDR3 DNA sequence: TGCAGCGTTGGTCTAGCGGGAGGTCTCTCCTACAATGAGCAGTTCTTC. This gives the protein CSVGLAGGLSYNEQFF.

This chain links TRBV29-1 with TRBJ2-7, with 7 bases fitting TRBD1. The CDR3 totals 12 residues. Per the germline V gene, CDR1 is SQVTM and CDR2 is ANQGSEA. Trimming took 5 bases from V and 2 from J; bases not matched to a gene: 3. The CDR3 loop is CSVSDRPYEQYF. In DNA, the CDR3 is TGCAGCGTTTCGGACAGGCCCTACGAGCAGTACTTC.

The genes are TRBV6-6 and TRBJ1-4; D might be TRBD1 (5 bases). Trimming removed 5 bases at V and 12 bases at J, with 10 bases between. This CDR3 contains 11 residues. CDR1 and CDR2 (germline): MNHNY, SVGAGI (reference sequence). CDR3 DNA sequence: TGTGCCAGCAGTCGCAGGGAAGAACTGTTTTTT. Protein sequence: CASSRREELFF.

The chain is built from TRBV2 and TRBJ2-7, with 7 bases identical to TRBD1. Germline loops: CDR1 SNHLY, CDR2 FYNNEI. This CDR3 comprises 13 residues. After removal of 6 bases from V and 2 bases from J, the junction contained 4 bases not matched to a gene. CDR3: CASRKGQTYEQYF. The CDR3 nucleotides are TGTGCCAGCAGGAAGGGACAGACCTACGAGCAGTACTTC.

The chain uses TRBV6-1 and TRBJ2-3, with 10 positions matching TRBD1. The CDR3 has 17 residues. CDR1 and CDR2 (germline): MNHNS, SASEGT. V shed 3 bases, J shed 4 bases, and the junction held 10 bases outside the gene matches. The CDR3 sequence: CASSDPPGTGVSDTQYF. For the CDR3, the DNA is TGTGCCAGCAGTGACCCCCCCGGGACAGGGGTTTCAGATACGCAGTATTTT.

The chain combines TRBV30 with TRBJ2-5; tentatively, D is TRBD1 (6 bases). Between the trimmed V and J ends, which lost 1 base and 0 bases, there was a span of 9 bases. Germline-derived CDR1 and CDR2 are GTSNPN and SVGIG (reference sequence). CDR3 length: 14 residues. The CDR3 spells CAWSEDSYQETQYF. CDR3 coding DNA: TGTGCCTGGAGTGAGGACAGTTACCAAGAGACCCAGTACTTC.

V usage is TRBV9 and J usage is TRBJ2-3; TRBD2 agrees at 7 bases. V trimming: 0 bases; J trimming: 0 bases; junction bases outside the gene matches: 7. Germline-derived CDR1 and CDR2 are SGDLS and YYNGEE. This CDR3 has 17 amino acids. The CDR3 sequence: CASSVDVGTTSTDTQYF. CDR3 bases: TGTGCCAGCAGCGTAGACGTGGGGACTACTAGCACAGATACGCAGTATTTT.

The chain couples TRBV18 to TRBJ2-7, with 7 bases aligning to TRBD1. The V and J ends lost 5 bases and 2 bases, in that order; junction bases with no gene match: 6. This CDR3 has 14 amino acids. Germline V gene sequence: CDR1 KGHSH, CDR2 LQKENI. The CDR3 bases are TGTGCCAGCTCAAGAGGGGACAGACCCTACGAGCAGTACTTC. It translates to CASSRGDRPYEQYF.

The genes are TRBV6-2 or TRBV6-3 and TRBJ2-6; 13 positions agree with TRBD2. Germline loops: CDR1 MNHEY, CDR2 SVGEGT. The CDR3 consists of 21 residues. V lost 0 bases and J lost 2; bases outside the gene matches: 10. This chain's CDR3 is CASSYSPGLAGDLTGANVLTF. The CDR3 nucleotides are TGTGCCAGCAGTTACTCCCCCGGACTAGCGGGAGATCTAACTGGGGCCAACGTCCTGACTTTC.

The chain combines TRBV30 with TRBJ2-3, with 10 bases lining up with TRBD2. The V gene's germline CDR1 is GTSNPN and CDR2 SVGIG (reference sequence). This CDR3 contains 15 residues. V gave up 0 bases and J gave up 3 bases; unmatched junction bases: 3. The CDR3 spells CAWSVPSGRTDTQYF. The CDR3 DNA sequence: TGTGCCTGGAGTGTACCTAGCGGGAGAACAGATACGCAGTATTTT.

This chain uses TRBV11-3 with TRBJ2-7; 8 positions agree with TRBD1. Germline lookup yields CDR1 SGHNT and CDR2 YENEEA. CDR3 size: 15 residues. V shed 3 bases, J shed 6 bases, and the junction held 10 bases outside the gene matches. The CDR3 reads CASSFLPGQEAEQYF. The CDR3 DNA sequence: TGTGCCAGCAGCTTCCTCCCGGGACAGGAGGCCGAGCAGTACTTC.

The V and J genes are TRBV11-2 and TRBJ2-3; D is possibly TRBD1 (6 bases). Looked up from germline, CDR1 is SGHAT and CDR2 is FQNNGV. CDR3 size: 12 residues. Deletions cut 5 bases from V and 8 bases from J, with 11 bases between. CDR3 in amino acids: CASSRTGTTQYF. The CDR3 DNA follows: TGTGCCAGCAGCCGAACAGGGACTACGCAGTATTTT.

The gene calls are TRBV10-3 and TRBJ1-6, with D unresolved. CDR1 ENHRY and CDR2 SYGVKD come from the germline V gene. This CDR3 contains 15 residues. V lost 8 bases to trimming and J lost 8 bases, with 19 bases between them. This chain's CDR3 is CAIGKDGRLDSPLHF. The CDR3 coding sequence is TGTGCCATCGGGAAGGACGGCCGCCTTGATTCACCCCTCCACTTT.